This TCR beta chain comes out of a study of beta chain features in type 1 diabetes (dated by TCRdb to the late 2010s). Describing the broader study: Mean age, gender distribution, total cell number and subset yield did not differ between patients and healthy donors. A total of about 110 million sorted cells were examined across all samples, and the number of cells per subset was strongly correlated with RNA yield. The study compared TCRB repertoires of sorted circulating CD4+ T cell subsets between recently diagnosed type 1 diabetes patients and matched healthy donors. Regulatory and stem cell-like memory subsets were obtained from only 8 patients and about eight healthy donors, while naive and central memory subsets were obtained from all 28 donors. Results the study describes overall, beyond this receptor: Sequencing cDNA rather than genomic DNA could over-represent highly expressing activated cells, although activation and CD3 levels did not differ between groups. Type 1 diabetes patients showed a moderate but significant shortening of TCRB CDR3 length in all four CD4+ subsets. Patients with type 1 diabetes made fewer insertions and deleted more nucleotides at VDJ recombination sites, implying thymic rearrangement abnormalities. Naive, central memory and regulatory TCRB repertoires appeared more similar among patients than among healthy donors. PCR might favor shorter templates, but patient and control samples were amplified and corrected together, so any skew would affect both groups equally. HLA sub-analyses involved small numbers of individuals, so any influence of HLA type on TCRB rearrangement remained unresolved.

As for this clone: What antigen it recognizes has not been identified. No base quality values were provided; no much bigger clone lies one nucleotide off. Within the sample, other DNA sequences also encode this same CDR3.

From each donor, a single peripheral blood sample of about 100 mL on average was drawn into heparinised tubes. A BD FACSAria II was used to sort naive, central memory, regulatory and stem cell-like memory CD4+ T cells with a panel that included CD45RO, CCR7, CD25, CD127, CD95 and CD27. A purity above 98% was achieved for all sorted populations. PBMCs were isolated immediately by Lymphoprep density gradient centrifugation and stained directly without culture. So that batch effects would be minimized, each experiment stained and sorted samples in pairs, pairing one healthy donor with one patient. The entire isolated RNA was reverse transcribed using the High Capacity cDNA Reverse Transcription Kit, and thus expressed TCRB transcripts were sequenced. Naive, central memory and regulatory T cell samples underwent deep immunoSEQ sequencing, averaging about 3.57 million total reads per sample. After sorted cells were lysed in RLT buffer, RNA was extracted with DNase-treated RNeasy Micro or Mini kits, with the choice depending on cell number. Each cell subset was processed on its own to prevent cross-contamination, while patient and healthy donor samples were processed together. TCRB sequences were amplified from cDNA with the immunoSEQ multiplex PCR, producing 87-bp fragments spanning the CDR3 region. The amplicons were sequenced using the Illumina HiSeq platform. The original methods were these. Synthetic template baselines were used to correct PCR bias computationally, reads within Hamming distance 2 were collapsed together, and singletons that could not be merged were discarded. By aligning reads against IMGT, V, D and J genes, CDR3 length, and insertions or deletions at six rearrangement sites were assigned. Within each subset, clonotype counts were normalized to sorted cell number, after which true diversity and Gini coefficients were computed with the tcR R package. The overlap coefficient, calculated on TCRB nucleotide sequences, was used to quantify repertoire sharing. As a proxy for the pre-selection repertoire, out-of-frame TCRB sequences from naive cells were analyzed. In its TCRdb copy, this immuneACCESS table keeps in-frame sequences only and misses some clones. Where compared with another copy, unresolved V genes explain less than half of these, and the others have no known cause. V, J and clone size are those of that table, while D and trimming were read from the DNA. Within this sample are about 620,000 clones, with about 14% of them counted one time only. Of the sample, 0.09% to 0.095% falls within the top ten clones.

Sample: naive CD4+ T cells from blood. In the paper's terms, the cell subset or site label means: true naive CD4+ T cells. This sequence was found in a man aged 18 to 30 in good health.

Read as DNA, the sequence is TGTGCCAGCAGCCCCCCCGGGACAGGGGGCACCGGGGAGCTGTTTTTT. It specifies CASSPPGTGGTGELFF. The V gene is TRBV9 and the J gene is TRBJ2-2; 11 junctional bases match TRBD1. Trimming removed 4 bases from V and 4 bases from J; the gene matches leave 6 bases unexplained. The CDR3 has 16 amino acids, counting the end cysteine and phenylalanine. Just CDR3 DNA is preserved here, 48 bases in frame from base 1. The germline V gene encodes CDR1 SGDLS and CDR2 YYNGEE. The full variable domain, with segments outside the CDR3 supplied by the reference TRBV9 and TRBJ2-2 proteins, appears as DSGVTQTPKHLITATGQRVTLRCSPRSGDLSVYWYQQSLDQGLQFLIQYYNGEERAKGNILERFSAQQFPDLHSELNLSSLELGDSALYFCASSPPGTGGTGELFFGEGSRLTVL.